The 9 T cell receptor beta chains listed next were all sequenced from one sample in a study of cytomegalovirus exposure and HLA in healthy donors. The PCR employed 60 Vbeta primers together with 13 Jbeta primers. Using immunoSEQ multiplex PCR, the repertoire was profiled, and TCRdb retains in-frame clones only, with some absent. In the table there are under 150,000 clones, over 75% of which are singletons. The material sequenced was PBMCs. These receptors were taken from a man aged 30 to 39 in good health and CMV-seronegative.

About this clone itself: The germline gene is not matched at one end of the junction; a read error may be the cause. The rearrangement uses TRBV7-9 and TRBJ2-5, with 13 bases aligning to TRBD2. The length of the CDR3 is 17 residues. The germline CDR1 and CDR2 sequences are SEHNR and FQNEAQ (reference sequence). The CDR3: CSSSSNRLAGGRETQYF. CDR3 in DNA: TGTTCCAGCAGCTCAAATAGACTAGCGGGGGGCCGGGAGACCCAGTACTTC.

This rearrangement joins TRBV15 to TRBJ2-2; possibly TRBD1 for D (5 bases). CDR3 size: 14 residues. V was trimmed by 2 bases and J by 4 bases, leaving 8 bases between them. Germline assignment: CDR1 LNHNV and CDR2 YYDKDF (reference sequence). Here the CDR3 DNA reads TGTGCCACCAGCAGACTACAGGTCACCGGGGAGCTGTTTTTT. Translated: CATSRLQVTGELFF. Together with reference TRBV15 and TRBJ2-2, the CDR3 gives the full variable domain: DAMVIQNPRYQVTQFGKPVTLSCSQTLNHNVMYWYQQKSSQAPKLLFHYYDKDFNNEADTPDNFQSRRPNTSFCFLDIRSPGLGDTAMYLCATSRLQVTGELFFGEGSRLTVL.

CDR3 region: CASSRTGEGVNTEAFF. CDR3 DNA: TGTGCCAGTAGTAGGACAGGGGAAGGGGTGAACACTGAAGCTTTCTTT. This chain connects TRBV19 to TRBJ1-1; 9 bases line up with TRBD1. CDR3 length: 16 amino acids. V was clipped by 4 bases and J by 0 bases; unmatched bases: 6. CDR1 LNHDA and CDR2 SQIVND come from the germline V gene (reference sequence). Together with reference TRBV19 and TRBJ1-1, the CDR3 gives the full variable domain: DGGITQSPKYLFRKEGQNVTLSCEQNLNHDAMYWYRQDPGQGLRLIYYSQIVNDFQKGDIAEGYSVSREKKESFPLTVTSAQKNPTAFYLCASSRTGEGVNTEAFFGQGTRLTVV.

This sequence joins TRBV5-1 and TRBJ2-1; TRBD2 matches at 13 bases. After removal of 0 bases from V and 8 bases from J, the junction contained 5 bases not matched to a gene. Germline CDR1 reads SGHRS; CDR2 reads YFSETQ. This CDR3 is 16 amino acids long. The CDR3 loop is CASSLGGLAGVHEQFF. The CDR3 DNA is TGCGCCAGCAGCTTGGGTGGACTAGCGGGAGTCCATGAGCAGTTCTTC.

This clone was recorded once. This sequence joins TRBV5-4 and TRBJ2-3; 8 bases fit TRBD2. This CDR3 is 18 amino acids long. Per germline, CDR1 SGHNT and CDR2 YYREEE (reference sequence). The ends lost 0 bases at V and 2 bases at J; junction bases unmatched: 11. For the CDR3, the DNA is TGTGCCAGCAGCTTGGAAGAACCGGGACTAGTGTTCACAGATACGCAGTATTTT. Protein product: CASSLEEPGLVFTDTQYF.

This clone was counted many times. This chain links TRBV28 with TRBJ2-7, with TRBD1 matching 8 bases. V shed 6 bases and J 6 bases; nucleotides not matched to a gene: 10. CDR3 length equals 14 residues. Germline values: CDR1 MDHEN, CDR2 SYDVKM. The CDR3 bases are TGTGCCAGCAGACCCCCGGACAGGGCGGGCGAGCAGTACTTC. Amino acid sequence: CASRPPDRAGEQYF.

This chain uses TRBV5-1 with TRBJ2-1; D might be TRBD1 (5 bases). This CDR3 spans 18 amino acids. CDR1 is SGHRS and CDR2 is YFSETQ in the germline V gene. Trimming left V 1 base short and J 1 base short, with 18 bases between. The CDR3 DNA is TGCGCCAGCAGCTTGCATGCCTCGGACACACATTCCTACAATGAGCAGTTCTTC. Translating it yields CASSLHASDTHSYNEQFF.

CDR3 nucleotides: TGTGCCAGCAGCTTGGGACTAACCTTTCACACCGGGGAGCTGTTTTTT. Encoded protein: CASSLGLTFHTGELFF. V usage is TRBV5-8 and J usage is TRBJ2-2, with D perhaps matching TRBD2 (5 bases). V lost 0 bases to trimming and J lost 3 bases, with 12 bases between them. The CDR3 runs to 16 residues. Looked up from germline, CDR1 is SGHTS and CDR2 is YDEGEE.

This chain uses TRBV18 with TRBJ1-4; no reliable D call. V gave up 5 bases and J gave up 4 bases, with 14 bases separating them. There are 15 residues in the CDR3. Per germline, CDR1 KGHSH and CDR2 LQKENI. CDR3: CASSSGNFDNEKLFF. The CDR3 nucleotides are TGTGCCAGCTCATCCGGGAATTTCGATAATGAAAAACTGTTTTTT.